This T cell receptor beta chain was recovered during a study of beta chain features in type 1 diabetes. Study outcomes and limitations: People with Type 1 diabetes carried modestly yet significantly shorter TCRB CDR3s in all four CD4+ subsets. Any role of HLA type in TCRB rearrangement remained unresolved here.

Sorting with CD45RO/CCR7/CD25/CD127/CD95/CD27 yielded naive, central memory, regulatory and stem-like memory CD4+ cells. Trimming took 4 bases from V and 10 from J; bases not matched to a gene: 15. The germline V gene encodes CDR1 ENHRY and CDR2 SYGVKD. There are 15 residues in the CDR3. As for this clone: Its antigen is not known.

All of the isolated RNA was reverse transcribed, so expressed TCRB transcripts were sequenced. Libraries were prepared by immunoSEQ multiplex PCR; TCRdb keeps only in-frame clonotypes and omits some of them. The table includes around 280,000 clones, approximately 15% detected once. The TCR sequence derives from a man aged 18 to 29 with type 1 diabetes. The sequencing input was naive CD4+ T cells from blood. V is TRBV10-3 and J is TRBJ2-5, with 7 bases aligning to TRBD2. The CDR3 is CAISGTSALVVDQYF. DNA of the CDR3: TGTGCCATCAGTGGAACTAGCGCCCTGGTGGTGGACCAGTACTTC.